These T cell receptor beta chains were read from a single sample in a study of T cells in Graves' hyperthyroidism and ophthalmopathy. TCRdb reanalysed the multiplex PCR reads using MiXCR and keeps one entry per CDR3 protein. Here the sample spans a few hundred thousand distinct CDR3 sequences, roughly 21% being singletons. The sequenced material came from blood. These TCRs come from a woman aged 50 to 65 with Graves' hyperthyroidism. CDR3s include the opening cysteine and the closing phenylalanine or tryptophan. D genes are given only for firm matches.

D gene	V gene	J gene	CDR3 protein
NA	TRBV18	TRBJ1-6	CASSPENRAPNSPLHF
TRBD1	TRBV3-1	TRBJ1-1	CASSRTGINQAFF
TRBD1	TRBV24-1	TRBJ2-1	CATSDLQGTGGNEQFF
NA	TRBV7-9	TRBJ2-1	CASSSSENEQFF
NA	TRBV11-2	TRBJ2-2	CASSSVVQGGTGELFF
TRBD2	TRBV5-1	TRBJ2-7	CAPGTSGLEQYF
TRBD2	TRBV5-5	TRBJ2-3	CASRKNRGERGSSTDTQYF
TRBD1	TRBV3-1	TRBJ2-1	CASSQEVDRARDEQFF
TRBD2	TRBV7-9	TRBJ2-3	CASSSTSGMSTDTQYF
TRBD1	TRBV6-1	TRBJ1-6	CASRDRAARSPLHF
TRBD1	TRBV2	TRBJ1-1	CASRPGQGRTEAFF
TRBD1	TRBV12-3/TRBV12-4	TRBJ1-5	CASSPGGTGTGFNQPQHF
NA	TRBV12-3/TRBV12-4	TRBJ1-5	CASSQQGSGNQPQHF
NA	TRBV3-1	TRBJ1-1	CASSHGAGGTEAFF
TRBD2	TRBV7-8	TRBJ2-5	CASSRWTSGLQETQYF
NA	TRBV2	TRBJ2-2	CASSTPTISNTGELFF
NA	TRBV10-3	TRBJ1-5	CAISIGLDQPQHF
NA	TRBV7-9	TRBJ2-1	CASSLAGREVDNEQFF